This T cell receptor beta chain stems from a study of T cell changes during pregnancy in multiple sclerosis. The assay was immunoSEQ multiplex PCR, and TCRdb's table has in-frame clones only and misses some. Altogether tens of thousands of clones are present, 91% being singletons, with the ten largest covering about 0.91%. This CDR3 spans 16 amino acids. V was cut by 6 bases and J by 4 bases, with 22 bases left in between. Looked up from germline, CDR1 is SQVTM and CDR2 is ANQGSEA. The sequences come from peripheral blood, collected before pregnancy. The TCR was taken from a female donor with multiple sclerosis, enrolled in a pregnancy study. V is TRBV29-1 and J is TRBJ2-1, with D maybe TRBD2 (6 bases). CDR3 loop: CSVAGNRDLPYNEQFF. The CDR3 DNA follows: TGCAGCGTCGCCGGGAACCGGGACTTACCGTACAATGAGCAGTTCTTC.